Below, 10 T cell receptor beta chains from the same sample are listed, as sequenced in a study of shared clonotypes between healthy human individuals. The protocol was immunoSEQ multiplex PCR, while the TCRdb copy is restricted to in-frame clones and leaves out a portion. The table includes under 2,500,000 clones, around 95% detected once. The sample consisted of naive CD4+ T cells sorted from blood. Subset of the sample: CD45RA+ positively selected. The receptors originated from a young man in good health.

The chain uses TRBV5-5 and TRBJ2-7, with D unresolved. Trimming took off 7 bases at V and 3 bases at J, with 20 bases between the two ends. CDR1 is SGHKS and CDR2 is YYEKEE in the germline V gene (reference sequence). The CDR3 consists of 15 residues. This CDR3 is CASSALFRADYEQYF. The CDR3 DNA reads as TGTGCCAGCTCAGCTTTGTTTAGGGCCGACTACGAGCAGTACTTC.

V and J are TRBV5-1 and TRBJ2-3, with D tentatively TRBD1 (6 bases). V lost 4 bases, J lost 2 bases, and 17 bases lay in between. From germline, CDR1 is SGHRS and CDR2 YFSETQ. The CDR3 extends over 16 amino acids. CDR3 in amino acids: CASSPGTLSITDTQYF. For the CDR3, the DNA is TGCGCCAGCAGCCCCGGGACACTTAGCATCACAGATACGCAGTATTTT.

V and J are TRBV5-1 and TRBJ2-7, with 7 nucleotides matching TRBD1. There are 15 residues in the CDR3. The germline V gene encodes CDR1 SGHRS and CDR2 YFSETQ. Trimming removed 4 bases from V and 1 base from J; junction bases left unmatched: 8. The CDR3 reads CASSVEYRGSYEQYF. In DNA form, the CDR3 reads TGCGCCAGCAGCGTCGAATACAGGGGATCCTACGAGCAGTACTTC.

With respect to this clone: At the DNA level, this CDR3 is encoded by other sequences in the same sample as well. CDR3 loop: CASSLEGTTYEQYF. The CDR3 DNA reads as TGCGCCAGCAGCTTGGAGGGCACCACCTACGAGCAGTACTTC. The chain couples TRBV5-1 to TRBJ2-7; no clear D. V shed 0 bases and J shed 2 bases, with 9 bases lying between them. The CDR3 extends over 14 amino acids. Germline-derived CDR1 and CDR2 are SGHRS and YFSETQ.

To note about this clone: One end of the junction fails to match germline, which may point to a read error. V and J are TRBV7-9 and TRBJ2-2; 7 nucleotides align to TRBD2. Germline CDR1 SEHNR, CDR2 FQNEAQ (reference sequence). The CDR3 contains 16 residues. CDR3 residues: CASSLALGGTTGDLFF. The CDR3 bases are TGTGCCAGCAGCTTAGCGTTGGGAGGGACCACCGGGGACCTGTTTTTT.

This clone was recorded once. The rearrangement uses TRBV6-5 and TRBJ1-3; TRBD1 agrees at 7 bases. Germline V gene lookup returns CDR1 MNHEY and CDR2 SVGAGI. CDR3 length equals 15 residues. The V gene end was trimmed by 6 bases and the J gene end by 0 bases; junction bases not matched to a gene: 5. The CDR3 DNA sequence: TGTGCCAGCAGGGAACAGGGGAACTCTGGAAACACCATATATTTT. Its translation: CASREQGNSGNTIYF.

The chain couples TRBV5-6 to TRBJ2-7; perhaps TRBD1 as D (5 bases). The CDR3 loop spans 12 amino acids. Per germline, CDR1 SGHDT and CDR2 YYEEEE. V gave up 3 bases and J gave up 4 bases, with 8 bases separating them. For the CDR3, the DNA is TGTGCCAGCAGCTGGGCAGGGTACGAGCAGTACTTC. This gives the protein CASSWAGYEQYF.

The chain has TRBV5-1 and TRBJ1-1, with D possibly being TRBD1 (5 bases). This CDR3 is built from 14 residues. Germline CDR1 reads SGHRS; CDR2 reads YFSETQ. V lost 2 bases to trimming and J lost 3 bases, with 11 bases between them. CDR3 sequence: CASSFGDLDTEAFF. The CDR3 DNA reads as TGCGCCAGCAGCTTCGGGGACTTGGACACTGAAGCTTTCTTT.

The V gene is TRBV10-3, the J gene TRBJ1-4; TRBD1 aligns across 8 bases. Germline lookup yields CDR1 ENHRY and CDR2 SYGVKD. The CDR3 has 15 amino acids. Trimming took 5 bases from V and 1 from J; bases not matched to a gene: 3. Written as DNA, the CDR3 is TGTGCCATCAGTCAAGGACAGGGAACTAATGAAAAACTGTTTTTT. This encodes CAISQGQGTNEKLFF.

The genes are TRBV28 and TRBJ2-3; 9 nucleotides agree with TRBD1. This CDR3 is built from 17 residues. V was pared by 6 bases and J by 4 bases, with 14 bases of the junction left unmatched. CDR1 is MDHEN, CDR2 SYDVKM, per germline. The CDR3 coding sequence is TGTGCCAGCAGAAATGTACCGGGACAGGGACCAGCAGATACGCAGTATTTT. Translating it yields CASRNVPGQGPADTQYF. Combining the CDR3 with reference TRBV28 and TRBJ2-3 gives the whole variable domain DVKVTQSSRYLVKRTGEKVFLECVQDMDHENMFWYRQDPGLGLRLIYFSYDVKMKEKGDIPEGYSVSREKKERFSLILESASTNQTSMYLCASRNVPGQGPADTQYFGPGTRLTVL.